This T cell receptor beta chain is drawn from a study of blood T cell repertoires in COVID-19 (dated by TCRdb to between 2020 and 2021). Regarding the research as a whole: The collaborator samples originated in the United States, Italy and Spain and spanned the acute and convalescent phases of COVID-19. A de-identified subject ID, COVID-19 status, age in years and sex were almost always included in the sample metadata. The material from the prospective study consisted of cDNA or gDNA derived from T cells, B-cell-depleted T cells, or PBMCs. HLA class I and class II types, where available, came from metadata supplied by the sample provider rather than from assay-based typing. Subjects who had been exposed to COVID-19, were actively infected with it, or had recovered from it provided the deeply sampled blood TCRbeta repertoires that made up the dataset. The samples were drawn from the first 160 participants of the ongoing ImmuneRACE study and from 950 to 1,500 subjects provided by 6 global collaborators. A freely available public database, intended as a resource for researchers studying the immune response to SARS-CoV-2, is where the repertoires were released. The paper's findings and limits, for the study overall: How much clinical and demographic metadata was included differed by source and by participant, and the metadata was provided uncurated.

In regard to this clone: No antigen is known for it. Base qualities are not at hand, and no much larger clone is one base apart.

Each collaborating institution followed its own protocols to collect whole blood in K2EDTA tubes. Collaborator samples were shipped for TCRbeta analysis as frozen whole blood, isolated PBMCs, or DNA extracted from either sample type. The immunoSEQ Assay, a bias-controlled multiplex PCR, was used to amplify TCRbeta CDR3 regions from genomic DNA. Under the source paper's analysis protocol: Nucleated cell counts per sample were estimated from amplification of reference gene primers within the assay. To quantify the absolute abundance of each unique TCRbeta CDR3 rearrangement, sequence reads were collapsed and filtered. For each sample, productive Simpson clonality was calculated as the square root of Simpson's diversity index across productive rearrangements. The table comes from immuneACCESS by way of TCRdb, which keeps in-frame sequences with V and J called. Part of the clones is missing from these tables; in studies checked, under half for an unresolved V gene and the rest for unknown reasons. V and J calls and clone size are given by that table; D and trimming were obtained from the DNA. The sample data list tens of thousands of clones, and roughly 88% of these were observed just once. The ten largest account for 3% to 4.5% of the sample.

Including the terminal cysteine and phenylalanine, the CDR3 comprises 15 residues. Only the CDR3 portion is preserved as DNA: 45 bases, with reading frame beginning at the first base. V is clipped by 5 bases and J by 1 base, and the sequence between their germline boundaries is 15 bases long. Looking up the germline V gene (reference sequence) yields CDR1 SGHNT and CDR2 YYREEE. In this chain, TRBV5-4 is recombined with TRBJ2-5, with a weak D call of TRBD1 (6 bases match). Source material: peripheral blood. This TCR was recovered from a man between 65 and 85 years old with acute or convalescent COVID-19. The nucleotide sequence is TGTGCCAGCAGTAAGAGGGGGAAATCCCAAGAGACCCAGTACTTC. It specifies CASSKRGKSQETQYF. The entire variable domain, with the stretches around the CDR3 drawn from the reference TRBV5-4 and TRBJ2-5 proteins, is ETGVTQSPTHLIKTRGQQVTLRCSSQSGHNTVSWYQQALGQGPQFIFQYYREEENGRGNFPPRFSGLQFPNYSSELNVNALELDDSALYLCASSKRGKSQETQYFGPGTRLLVL.